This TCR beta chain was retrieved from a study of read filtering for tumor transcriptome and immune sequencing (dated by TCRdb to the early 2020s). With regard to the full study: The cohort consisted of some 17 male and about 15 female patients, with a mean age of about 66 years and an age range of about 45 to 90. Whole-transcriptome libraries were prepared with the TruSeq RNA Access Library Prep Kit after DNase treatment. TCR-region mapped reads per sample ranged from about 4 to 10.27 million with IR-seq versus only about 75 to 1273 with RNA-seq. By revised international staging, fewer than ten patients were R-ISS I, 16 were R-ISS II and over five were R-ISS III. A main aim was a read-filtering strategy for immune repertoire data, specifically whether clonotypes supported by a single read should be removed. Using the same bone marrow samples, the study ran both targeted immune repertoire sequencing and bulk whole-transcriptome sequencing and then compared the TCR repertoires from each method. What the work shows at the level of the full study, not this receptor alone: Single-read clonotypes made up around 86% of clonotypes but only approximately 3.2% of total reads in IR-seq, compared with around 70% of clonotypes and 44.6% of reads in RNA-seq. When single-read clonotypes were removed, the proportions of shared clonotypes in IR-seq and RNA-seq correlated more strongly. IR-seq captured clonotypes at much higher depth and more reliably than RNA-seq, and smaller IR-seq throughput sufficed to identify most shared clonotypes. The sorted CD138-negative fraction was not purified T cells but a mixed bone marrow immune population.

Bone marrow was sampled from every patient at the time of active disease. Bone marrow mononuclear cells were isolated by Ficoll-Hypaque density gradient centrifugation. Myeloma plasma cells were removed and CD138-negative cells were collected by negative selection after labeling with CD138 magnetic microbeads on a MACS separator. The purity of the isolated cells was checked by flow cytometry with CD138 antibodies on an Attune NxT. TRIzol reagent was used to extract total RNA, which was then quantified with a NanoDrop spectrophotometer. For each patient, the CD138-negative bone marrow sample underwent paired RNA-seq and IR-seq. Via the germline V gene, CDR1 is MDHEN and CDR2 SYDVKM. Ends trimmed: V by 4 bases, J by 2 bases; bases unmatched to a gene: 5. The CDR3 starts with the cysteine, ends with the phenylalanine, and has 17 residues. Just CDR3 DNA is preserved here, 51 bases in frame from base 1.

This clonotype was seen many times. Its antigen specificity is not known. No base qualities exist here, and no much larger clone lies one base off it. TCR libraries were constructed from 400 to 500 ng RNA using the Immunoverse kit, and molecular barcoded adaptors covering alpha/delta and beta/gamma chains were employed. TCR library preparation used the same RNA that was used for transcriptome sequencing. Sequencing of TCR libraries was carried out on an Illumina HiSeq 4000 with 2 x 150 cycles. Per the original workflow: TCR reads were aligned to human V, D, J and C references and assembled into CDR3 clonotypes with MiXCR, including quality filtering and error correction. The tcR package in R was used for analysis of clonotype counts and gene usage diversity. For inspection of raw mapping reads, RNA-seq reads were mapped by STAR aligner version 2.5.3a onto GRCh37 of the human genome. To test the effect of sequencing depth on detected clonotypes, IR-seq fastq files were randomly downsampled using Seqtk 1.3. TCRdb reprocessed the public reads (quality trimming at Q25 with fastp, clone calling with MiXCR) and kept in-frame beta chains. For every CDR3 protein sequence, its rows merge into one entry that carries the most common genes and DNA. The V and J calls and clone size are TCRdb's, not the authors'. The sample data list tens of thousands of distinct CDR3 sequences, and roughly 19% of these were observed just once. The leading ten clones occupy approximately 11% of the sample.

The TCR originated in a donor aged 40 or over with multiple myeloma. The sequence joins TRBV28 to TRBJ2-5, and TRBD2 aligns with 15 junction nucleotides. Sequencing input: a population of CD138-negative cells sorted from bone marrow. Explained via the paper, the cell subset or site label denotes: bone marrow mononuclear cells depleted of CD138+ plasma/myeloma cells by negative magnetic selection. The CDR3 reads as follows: CASSSGTSGGTQETQYF. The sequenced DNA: TGTGCCAGCAGTTCCGGGACTAGCGGGGGGACACAAGAGACCCAGTACTTC.